Listed below are T cell receptor beta chains from one sample, sequenced in a study of molecular identifiers for immune sequencing clone quantification. TCRdb used MiXCR to reprocess the PCR reads, holding one entry per CDR3 protein. The sample lists about 36,000 distinct CDR3 sequences, around 18% occurring once. The specimen was naive CD8+ T cells from blood, with Jurkat cell RNA spiked in. The receptors were gathered from a human donor in good health. Some libraries in this study had Jurkat cell RNA spiked in. CDR3s include the opening cysteine and the closing phenylalanine or tryptophan. The D gene is left open where the match is weak. Clone size is stated in some rows and not others, as once, few, many or a class when expanded.

cdr3_nt cdr3_aa j_call v_call d_call clone_size
TGTGCCAGCAGAGCAAGCGGCGAGCAGTACTTC CASRASGEQYF TRBJ2-7 TRBV6-5 . many
TGTGCCAGCAGCAGCACAGGGTATGAAGCTTTCTTT CASSSTGYEAFF TRBJ1-1 TRBV6-5 . .
TGTGCCACCAACGGGGAGGTTTTCGGCGAGCAGTACTTC CATNGEVFGEQYF TRBJ2-7 TRBV7-9 . many
TGCAGCCAAAGCGGGGCCTACAATGAGCAGTTCTTC CSQSGAYNEQFF TRBJ2-1 TRBV29-1 TRBD2 many
TGCGCCAGCAGCCAAGATCGGAACTTATACTACGAGCAGTACTTC CASSQDRNLYYEQYF TRBJ2-7 TRBV4-3 . .
TGTGCCAGCAGCTTTCGGGGCCCCAATTCACCCCTCCACTTT CASSFRGPNSPLHF TRBJ1-6 TRBV7-2 . many
TGCGCCAGCAGCCAATTCAGCTGGGGAGGTGGGTCCGAGCAGTACTTC CASSQFSWGGGSEQYF TRBJ2-7 TRBV4-1 . .
TGCAGTGCTAGAGATTGGGGATCCCAATACGAGCAGTACTTC CSARDWGSQYEQYF TRBJ2-7 TRBV20-1 . many
TGTGCCAGCAGTTTGAATGGGGACCACGAGCAGTACTTC CASSLNGDHEQYF TRBJ2-7 TRBV27 . many
TGTGCCAGCAGACAGTCTGTCTCCTACGAGCAGTACTTC CASRQSVSYEQYF TRBJ2-7 TRBV27 . many
TGCAGCGTTTGGGGCACTTCTACGAGCAAGCAGTACTTC CSVWGTSTSKQYF TRBJ2-7 TRBV29-1 . many
TGTGCCAGCAGTACTAGATTGGCCACCGGGGAGCTGTTTTTT CASSTRLATGELFF TRBJ2-2 TRBV28 . many
TGTGCCAGCAAGGAGGTGAACACTGAAGCTTTCTTT CASKEVNTEAFF TRBJ1-1 TRBV6-2/TRBV6-3 . many
TGCAGTGCTAGACGGACAAGTCACTACACCGGGGAGCTGTTTTTT CSARRTSHYTGELFF TRBJ2-2 TRBV20-1 . many
TGTGCCAGCAGTTTTCCCTCTGGACTGCCAGTGGGCGAAGCTTTCTTT CASSFPSGLPVGEAFF TRBJ1-1 TRBV28 . .
TGTGCCAGCTCTCAGGGGTGGGAGACCCAGTACTTC CASSQGWETQYF TRBJ2-5 TRBV12-3/TRBV12-4 . many
TGTGCCAGCAGTTTTGGGGCCGGGGAGCTGTTTTTT CASSFGAGELFF TRBJ2-2 TRBV12-3/TRBV12-4 . many
TGTGCCAGTAGTCCCCTTAGCGGGAGGTTCTCCTACAATGAGCAGTTCTTC CASSPLSGRFSYNEQFF TRBJ2-1 TRBV19 TRBD2 many
TGTGCCAGCAGCCCCGGCAGGGATGAGCAGTTCTTC CASSPGRDEQFF TRBJ2-1 TRBV3-1 . .
TGTGCCAGCAGTTGGGGGGGTAACTATGGCTACACCTTC CASSWGGNYGYTF TRBJ1-2 TRBV25-1 . many